This T cell receptor (beta chain) was sequenced in a study of T cell responses to AZD1222 COVID-19 vaccine. The method was immunoSEQ multiplex PCR; TCRdb's version includes in-frame clones alone and lacks a portion of them. The sample contains 200,000 or so clones, around 88% of which appear only once. Concerning this clone: No antigen is known for it.

CDR1 ENHRY and CDR2 SYGVKD come from the germline V gene. V lost 4 bases and J 5 bases, leaving 11 bases between the germline ends. This CDR3 contains 13 residues. Study-wide results and limits: Unmutated variant regions are reportedly the target of nearly half of TCRs that are spike-specific. Repertoires were collected only later (after the peak T cell response had occurred). Spike-specific TCR breadth and depth were elevated following two AZD1222 doses. Among vaccine-associated CD4 TCRs, coverage spanned spike, with dominance at 160-218 and 743-854.

Sequenced here: peripheral blood, sampled on day 0 of AZD1222 vaccination. This TCR came from an adult in good health. The chain has TRBV10-3 and TRBJ1-2, with a tentative D call TRBD1 (5 bases). CDR3 in amino acids: CAISGVGVYGYTF. DNA of the CDR3: TGTGCCATCAGTGGAGTGGGGGTGTATGGCTACACCTTC.